The present TCR beta chain was sequenced within a study of blood T cell repertoires in COVID-19. Turning to the study itself: COVID-19 samples from acute and convalescent phases originated in the United States, Italy and Spain. From T cells, B-cell-depleted T cells, or PBMCs came the material, which was cDNA or gDNA.

As handled by the study authors: The authors estimated nucleated cell counts from reference gene primer amplification. Only in-frame clones appear in the TCRdb table, and some are missing; sequencing was by immunoSEQ multiplex PCR. Clone size and the V and J calls come from that table; the DNA yielded D and trimming. This repertoire shows over 300,000 clones, nearly 90% found once; its top ten account for 5% to 8.5%. Trimming at V came to 3 bases and at J to 5 bases, leaving 4 bases not matched to a gene. Germline CDR1 reads SEHNR; CDR2 reads FQNEAQ (reference sequence). The CDR3 is made up of 14 amino acids.

The sample comprised peripheral blood. The chain combines TRBV7-9 with TRBJ1-5; 7 bases line up with TRBD1. This sequence originates from a man in his late teens or twenties with active or convalescent COVID-19. CDR3 coding DNA: TGTGCCAGCAGCTTTGACAGGGTCGATCAGCCCCAGCATTTT. Encoded protein: CASSFDRVDQPQHF.